The table lists the clone carrying this T cell receptor (beta chain) with a count of one. In the naive CD8 group, cells lacked CD45RO and were positively selected for CCR7, so terminally differentiated effector memory CD45RA+ cells were left out. Germline V gene data show CDR1 as KGHSH and CDR2 as LQKENI. The trim removed 0 bases at V and 2 bases at J, leaving 4 bases unmatched. The CDR3 has 15 residues. The assay was immunoSEQ multiplex PCR, and TCRdb's table has in-frame clones only and misses some. Of about 680,000 clones listed, just over 90% are singletons. This specimen belongs to a study of shared clonotypes between healthy human individuals.

The sequenced sample consisted of naive CD8+ T cells sorted from blood. This sequence joins TRBV18 and TRBJ2-7; 7 nucleotides line up with TRBD1. This clonotype originated in a man aged 25 to 40 in good health. The CDR3 DNA is TGTGCCAGCTCACCACCTACAGGGGCGACCTACGAGCAGTACTTC. It yields the protein CASSPPTGATYEQYF.